This TCR beta chain was recovered during a study of blood T cells in healthy people across ages. Study conclusions and caveats: Naive CD4+ cells and diversity were both higher in long-lived donors than in aged donors. A roughly linear age-dependent decrease characterized TCR beta diversity per million T cells.

The use of a sample-barcoded 5' primer and a J-beta primer mix characterized a second PCR of about 7 to 12 cycles. TCRdb redid the calling of the 5' RACE reads with MiXCR, one entry per CDR3 protein. The table lists around 940,000 distinct CDR3 sequences, roughly half of them singletons. V lost 4 bases to trimming and J lost 5 bases, with 8 bases between them. CDR3 length: 11 amino acids. Per the germline V gene, CDR1 is DFQATT and CDR2 is SNEGSKA (reference sequence). This clonotype was detected a few times. The antigen is unknown. The sample consisted of blood. J is TRBJ2-5 and V is TRBV20-1; no reliable D call. The sequence was obtained from a woman aged 55-69 years in good health. The CDR3 sequence: CSAITRETQYF. The CDR3 DNA follows: TGCAGTGCTATAACGCGGGAGACCCAGTACTTC.